These 11 T cell receptor beta chains were all obtained from the same sample, sequenced in a study of blood T cell repertoires in COVID-19. Libraries were prepared by immunoSEQ multiplex PCR; TCRdb keeps only in-frame clonotypes and omits some of them. The data show some 97,000 clones, around 90% seen once. The sequenced sample was peripheral blood. The receptors come from a woman aged 60-75 years with acute or convalescent COVID-19.

The chain combines TRBV7-2 with TRBJ1-1; TRBD1 matches 9 bases. The germline V gene encodes CDR1 SGHTA and CDR2 FQGNSA. With 1 base clipped from V and 5 bases from J, the junction kept 5 bases outside the gene matches. The CDR3 is 15 amino acids. The CDR3 bases are TGTGCCAGCAGCTTAGGGGGACAGGGACAGACTGAAGCTTTCTTT. Translation gives CASSLGGQGQTEAFF.

The J gene is TRBJ2-3, the V gene TRBV7-9; D not certain. Germline-derived CDR1 and CDR2 are SEHNR and FQNEAQ (reference sequence). V gave up 4 bases and J gave up 3 bases, with 5 bases separating them. The CDR3 sequence is 12 residues long. The CDR3 here is CASSSVTDTQYF. The CDR3 DNA sequence: TGTGCCAGCAGCTCTGTTACAGATACGCAGTATTTT.

CDR3 protein: CASRWGQGNSPLHF. The CDR3 DNA follows: TGTGCCAGCAGATGGGGACAGGGCAATTCACCCCTCCACTTT. This sequence joins TRBV2 and TRBJ1-6; TRBD1 matches at 9 bases. Germline lookup yields CDR1 SNHLY and CDR2 FYNNEI. The CDR3 contains 14 residues. With 6 bases clipped from V and 7 bases from J, the junction kept 4 bases outside the gene matches. Full variable domain (rest looked up from reference TRBV2 and TRBJ1-6): EPEVTQTPSHQVTQMGQEVILRCVPISNHLYFYWYRQILGQKVEFLVSFYNNEISEKSEIFDDQFSVERPDGSNFTLKIRSTKLEDSAMYFCASRWGQGNSPLHFGNGTRLTVT.

The rearrangement uses TRBV5-1 and TRBJ2-7, with D perhaps TRBD1 (5 bases). This CDR3 has 13 amino acids. Germline V CDR1 and CDR2: SGHRS, YFSETQ. The germline V and J ends were trimmed by 3 bases and 2 bases, with 9 bases remaining between them. The CDR3 DNA sequence: TGCGCCAGCAGCTCCCAGGGAACCTACGAGCAGTACTTC. As protein: CASSSQGTYEQYF.

This clone was seen only once. The chain carries TRBV10-1 and TRBJ2-7; weak D call: TRBD2 (5 bases). CDR1 is WNHNN, CDR2 SYGVQD, per germline (reference sequence). This CDR3 is built from 12 residues. Deletions cut 8 bases from V and 7 bases from J, with 15 bases between. The CDR3 loop is CASGSTSSEQYF. CDR3 DNA sequence: TGCGCCAGCGGGAGTACCTCCTCAGAGCAGTACTTC.

The rearrangement uses TRBV27 and TRBJ1-1, with D perhaps TRBD1 (6 bases). The V end was cut by 9 bases, the J end by 0 bases, with 11 bases between. Germline V gives CDR1 MNHEY, CDR2 SMNVEV (reference sequence). The CDR3 consists of 13 residues. CDR3 in amino acids: CASYRALNTEAFF. The CDR3 region has the DNA TGTGCCAGTTACAGGGCCCTGAACACTGAAGCTTTCTTT.

The V gene is TRBV6-5, the J gene TRBJ1-4; no firm D call. Germline V gene lookup returns CDR1 MNHEY and CDR2 SVGAGI. V lost 6 bases and J 0 bases, leaving 11 bases between the germline ends. The CDR3 contains 15 residues. The CDR3 loop is CASSRTASTNEKLFF. CDR3 DNA: TGTGCCAGCAGCCGAACAGCCTCAACTAATGAAAAACTGTTTTTT.

The chain has TRBV24-1 and TRBJ2-1; 8 nucleotides match TRBD1. J gave up 2 bases and V 0 bases, and 2 bases lay outside the gene matches. The CDR3 runs 16 residues. Germline V lookup: CDR1 KGHDR, CDR2 SFDVKD. The DNA for the CDR3 is TGTGCCACCAGTGATTTGGGACAGGGCGCCTACAATGAGCAGTTCTTC. Translating gives CATSDLGQGAYNEQFF.

The chain uses TRBV19 and TRBJ2-3; tentative D call: TRBD2 (5 bases). CDR3 length: 16 amino acids. Trimming cost V 3 bases and J 0 bases, with 13 bases left between them. In germline, CDR1 is LNHDA, CDR2 SQIVND (reference sequence). CDR3 bases: TGTGCCAGTAGTATCCTTAGCGCCCTTAGCACAGATACGCAGTATTTT. Translation gives CASSILSALSTDTQYF.

V is TRBV29-1 and J is TRBJ2-1, with 8 bases matching TRBD2. Germline-derived CDR1 and CDR2 are SQVTM and ANQGSEA. The trim removed 7 bases at V and 8 bases at J, leaving 13 bases unmatched. The CDR3 has 14 residues. CDR3 sequence: CSGRTGTSIDEQFF. CDR3 nucleotide sequence: TGCAGCGGGCGCACCGGGACTAGTATCGATGAGCAGTTCTTC.

This chain links TRBV11-2 with TRBJ2-1; D is perhaps TRBD2 (6 bases). Trimming pared 1 base from V and 5 bases from J, leaving 15 bases between. Germline CDR1 is SGHAT and CDR2 is FQNNGV. The CDR3 contains 16 residues. The CDR3 bases are TGTGCCAGCAGCTTAGGGTGGGGAGGCCTGAACAATGAGCAGTTCTTC. Protein: CASSLGWGGLNNEQFF.